Listed below are T cell receptor beta chains from one sample, sequenced in a study of T cells in Graves' hyperthyroidism and ophthalmopathy. From the multiplex PCR reads, TCRdb called clonotypes with MiXCR, one entry per CDR3 protein. The sample includes 650,000 to 700,000 distinct CDR3 sequences, roughly 17% of them seen just once. Sequencing was done on a sample of blood. The receptor source for this set is a man aged 45-65 years with Graves' hyperthyroidism. Both conserved end residues are part of each CDR3. The order of the fields is clone size, D gene, J gene, V gene, CDR3 length, CDR3 DNA, CDR3 protein. A D gene is named only where the DNA matches it firmly. For some rows the clone size is stated as once, few or many, or as a class when expanded; others skip it.

NA TRBD1 TRBJ2-1 TRBV20-1 15 TGCAGTGCCCCCTCATATAGGGACAGGCCCAATGAGCAGTTCTTC CSAPSYRDRPNEQFF
many NA TRBJ2-7 TRBV11-1 12 TGTGCCAGCAGCTTAAATCGCAACGAGCAGTACTTC CASSLNRNEQYF
NA TRBD2 TRBJ2-1 TRBV3-1 17 TGTGCCAGCAGCCAAGGGGGACTAGCGAGAAAAAGAAATGAGCAGTTCTTC CASSQGGLARKRNEQFF
many TRBD2 TRBJ2-5 TRBV27 15 TGTGCCAGCAGTCCGGGGACTAGCGGGCAAGAGACCCAGTACTTC CASSPGTSGQETQYF
many NA TRBJ2-2 TRBV7-2 16 TGTGCCAGCAGCCAGGGAGGCCAGGCCAACACCGGGGAGCTGTTTTTT CASSQGGQANTGELFF
few NA TRBJ2-1 TRBV28 13 TGTGCCAGCACTTACCGTTACCGGGACGGGGAGTTCTTC CASTYRYRDGEFF
few NA TRBJ1-5 TRBV4-1 13 TGCGCCAGCAGCCAAGATCAGGTACAGCCCCAGCATTTT CASSQDQVQPQHF
NA NA TRBJ2-2 TRBV7-3 13 TGTGCCAGCAGCGCCCATTCCACCGGGGAGCTGTTTTTT CASSAHSTGELFF
NA TRBD1 TRBJ2-3 TRBV7-3 16 TGTGCCAGCAGCATCACCGGGACAGCTAGCACAGATACGCAGTATTTT CASSITGTASTDTQYF
many NA TRBJ2-2 TRBV27 15 TGTGCCAGCAGTTTGCGACTTACTAACACCGGGGAGCTGTTTTTT CASSLRLTNTGELFF
few NA TRBJ2-1 TRBV7-2 15 TGTGCCAGCAGCCTCCAGGGAGGTGGATACAATGAGCAGTTCTTC CASSLQGGGYNEQFF
many TRBD1 TRBJ2-4 TRBV28 15 TGTGCCAGCAGTCCACCTAACAGGGGGCAGGACATTCAGTACTTC CASSPPNRGQDIQYF
many NA TRBJ1-6 TRBV6-1 16 TGTGCCAGCAGTGGCGGACACGAAGGCGGTAATTCACCCCTCCACTTT CASSGGHEGGNSPLHF